This T cell receptor beta chain originates from a study of T cells in Graves' hyperthyroidism and ophthalmopathy. The CDR3 has 11 amino acids. The J segment lost 4 bases and the V segment lost 6 bases, leaving 0 bases of the junction unmatched. Germline V CDR1 and CDR2: MDHEN, SYDVKM. Template material for amplifying TCR beta CDR3 regions consisted of RNA transcripts. TCR CDR3 regions were first amplified by RT-PCR with HTBI primers. In TCRdb, the multiplex PCR reads were re-called with MiXCR into one record per CDR3 protein. The table records 300,000 to 400,000 distinct CDR3 sequences, approximately 22% of them present only once.

The sequencing input was blood. This receptor was obtained from a woman in her fifties or sixties with Graves' hyperthyroidism. This chain uses TRBV28 with TRBJ2-7; 7 bases line up with TRBD2. CDR3 amino acids: CASRGLYEQYF. The CDR3 DNA is TGTGCCAGCAGGGGACTATACGAGCAGTACTTC.